The source of this T cell receptor (beta chain) is a study of CD8 T cells in ankylosing spondylitis. Study observations and caveats: One TCR beta motif, made up of several highly homologous variants, appeared characteristic of ankylosing spondylitis blood.

A few counts support this clonotype. Its antigen is unidentified. TCRdb independently ran MiXCR on the 5' RACE reads; one entry per CDR3 protein. The sample yields under 850,000 distinct CDR3 sequences, under 20% seen once. Germline loops: CDR1 SGHTA, CDR2 FQGNSA. CDR3 length equals 16 residues. V gave up 4 bases and J gave up 7 bases, with 20 bases separating them. This chain links TRBV7-2 with TRBJ2-1, with D perhaps given as TRBD1 or TRBD2 (5 bases each). The sequence came from a male donor with ankylosing spondylitis. Input material: blood, either unsorted or a sorted T cell fraction (not recorded which). This CDR3 is CASSSEDLPWGNEQFF. In DNA, the CDR3 is TGTGCCAGCAGCTCCGAGGACTTGCCCTGGGGGAATGAGCAGTTCTTC.